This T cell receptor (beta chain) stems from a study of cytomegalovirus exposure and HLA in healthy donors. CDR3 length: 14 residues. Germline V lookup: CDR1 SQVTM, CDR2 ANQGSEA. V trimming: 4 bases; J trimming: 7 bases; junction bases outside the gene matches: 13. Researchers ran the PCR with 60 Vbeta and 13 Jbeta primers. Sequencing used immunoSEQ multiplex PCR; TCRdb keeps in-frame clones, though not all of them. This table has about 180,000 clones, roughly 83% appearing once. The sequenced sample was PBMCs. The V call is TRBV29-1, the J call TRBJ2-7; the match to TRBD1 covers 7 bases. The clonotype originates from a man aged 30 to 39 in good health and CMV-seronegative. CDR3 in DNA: TGCAGCGTTGTCTGGGACAGCGCTTTTAAGGAGCAGTACTTC. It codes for CSVVWDSAFKEQYF.